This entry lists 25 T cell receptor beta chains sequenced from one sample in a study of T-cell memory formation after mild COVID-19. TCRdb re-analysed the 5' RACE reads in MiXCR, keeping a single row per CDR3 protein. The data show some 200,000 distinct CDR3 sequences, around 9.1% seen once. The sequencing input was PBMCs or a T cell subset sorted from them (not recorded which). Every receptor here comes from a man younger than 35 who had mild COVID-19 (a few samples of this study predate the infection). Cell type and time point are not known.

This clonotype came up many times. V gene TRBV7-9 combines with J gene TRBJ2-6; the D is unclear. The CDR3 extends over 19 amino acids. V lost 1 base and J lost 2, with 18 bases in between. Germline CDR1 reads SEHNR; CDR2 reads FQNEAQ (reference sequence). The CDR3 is CASSLGSVTPRAGANVLTF. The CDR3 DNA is TGTGCCAGCAGCTTAGGATCGGTGACTCCACGCGCTGGGGCCAACGTCCTGACTTTC.

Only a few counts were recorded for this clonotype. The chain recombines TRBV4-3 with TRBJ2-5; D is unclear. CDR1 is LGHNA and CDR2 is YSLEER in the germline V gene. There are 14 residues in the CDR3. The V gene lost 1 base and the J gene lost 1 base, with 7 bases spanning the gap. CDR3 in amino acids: CASSQGNRQETQYF. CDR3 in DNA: TGCGCCAGCAGCCAAGGGAACCGCCAAGAGACCCAGTACTTC.

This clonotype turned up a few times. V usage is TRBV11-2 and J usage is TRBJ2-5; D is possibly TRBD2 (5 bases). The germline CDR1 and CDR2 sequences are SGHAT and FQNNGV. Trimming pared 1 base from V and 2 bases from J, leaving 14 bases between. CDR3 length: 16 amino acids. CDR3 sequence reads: CASSLGPGGVQETQYF. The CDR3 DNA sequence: TGTGCCAGCAGCTTAGGGCCTGGAGGAGTGCAAGAGACCCAGTACTTC.

In nucleotides, the CDR3 is TGCGCCAGCAGCCAAGAGATTGGGACTAATCAGCCCCAGCATTTT. Amino acid sequence: CASSQEIGTNQPQHF. This sequence joins TRBV4-3 and TRBJ1-5, with D possibly TRBD1 on 5 matching bases. The CDR3 spans 15 residues. In germline, CDR1 is LGHNA, CDR2 YSLEER. V was clipped by 0 bases and J by 4 bases, with 10 bases between them.

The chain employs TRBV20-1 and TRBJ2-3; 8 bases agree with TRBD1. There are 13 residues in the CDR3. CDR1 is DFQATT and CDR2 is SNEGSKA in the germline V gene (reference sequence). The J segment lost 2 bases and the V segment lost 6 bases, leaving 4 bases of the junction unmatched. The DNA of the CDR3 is TGCAGTGCGGGACAGGCGTCCACAGATACGCAGTATTTT. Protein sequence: CSAGQASTDTQYF.

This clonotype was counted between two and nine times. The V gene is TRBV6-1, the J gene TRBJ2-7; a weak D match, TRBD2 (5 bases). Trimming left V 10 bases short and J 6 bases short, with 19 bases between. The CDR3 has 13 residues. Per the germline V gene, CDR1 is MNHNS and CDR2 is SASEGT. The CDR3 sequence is CATPFGVSGEQYF. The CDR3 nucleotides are TGTGCCACCCCATTCGGGGTTTCGGGCGAGCAGTACTTC.

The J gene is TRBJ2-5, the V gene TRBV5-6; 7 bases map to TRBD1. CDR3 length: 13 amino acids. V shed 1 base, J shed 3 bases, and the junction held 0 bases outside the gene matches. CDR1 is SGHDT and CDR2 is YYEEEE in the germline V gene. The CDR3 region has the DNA TGTGCCAGCAGCTTGACAGGGGAAGAGACCCAGTACTTC. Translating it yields CASSLTGEETQYF.

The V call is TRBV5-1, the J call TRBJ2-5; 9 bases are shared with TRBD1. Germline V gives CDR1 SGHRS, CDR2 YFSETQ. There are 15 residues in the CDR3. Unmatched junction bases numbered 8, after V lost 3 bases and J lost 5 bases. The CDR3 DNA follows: TGCGCCAGCAGCTCCAGGACAGGGGTAGAGGAGACCCAGTACTTC. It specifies CASSSRTGVEETQYF.

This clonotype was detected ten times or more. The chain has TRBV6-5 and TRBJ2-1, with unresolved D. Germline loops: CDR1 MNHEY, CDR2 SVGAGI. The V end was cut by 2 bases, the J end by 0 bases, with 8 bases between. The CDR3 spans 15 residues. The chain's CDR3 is CASSYGINSYNEQFF. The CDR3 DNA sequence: TGTGCCAGCAGTTACGGGATAAACTCCTACAATGAGCAGTTCTTC.

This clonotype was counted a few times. The chain's CDR3 is CASSSEECTDTQYF. The CDR3 bases are TGTGCCAGCAGTTCGGAGGAGTGCACAGATACGCAGTATTTT. The chain uses TRBV6-9 and TRBJ2-3; the D gene is possibly TRBD2 (5 bases). The germline V gene encodes CDR1 MNHGY and CDR2 SVAAGI. Between the trimmed V and J ends, which lost 4 bases and 1 base, there was a span of 9 bases. The CDR3 runs 14 residues.

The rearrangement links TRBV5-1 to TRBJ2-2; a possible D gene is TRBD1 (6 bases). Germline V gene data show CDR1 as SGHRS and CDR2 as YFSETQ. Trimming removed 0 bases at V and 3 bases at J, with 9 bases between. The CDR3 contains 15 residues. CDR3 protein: CASSLAGAYTGELFF. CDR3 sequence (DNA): TGCGCCAGCAGCTTGGCAGGGGCCTACACCGGGGAGCTGTTTTTT.

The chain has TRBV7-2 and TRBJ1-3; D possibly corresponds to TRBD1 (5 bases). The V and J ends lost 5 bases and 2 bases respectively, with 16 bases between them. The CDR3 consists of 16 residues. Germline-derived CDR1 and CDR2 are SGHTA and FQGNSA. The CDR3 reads CASSRGAGQAGNTIYF. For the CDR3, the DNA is TGTGCCAGCAGCCGAGGGGCGGGGCAGGCTGGAAACACCATATATTTT.

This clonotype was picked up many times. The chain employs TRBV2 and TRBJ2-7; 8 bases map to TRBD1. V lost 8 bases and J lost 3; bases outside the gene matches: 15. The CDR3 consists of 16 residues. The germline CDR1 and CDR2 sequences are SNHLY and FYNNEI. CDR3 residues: CASVGRGPDGYYEQYV. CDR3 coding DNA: TGTGCCAGCGTCGGCAGGGGGCCAGATGGCTACTACGAGCAGTACGTC.

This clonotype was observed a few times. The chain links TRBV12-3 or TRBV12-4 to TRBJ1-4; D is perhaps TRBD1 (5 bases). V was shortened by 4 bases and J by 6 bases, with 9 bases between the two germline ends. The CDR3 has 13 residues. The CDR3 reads CASSYRGDEKLFF. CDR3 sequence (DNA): TGTGCCAGCAGTTATAGGGGTGATGAAAAACTGTTTTTT.

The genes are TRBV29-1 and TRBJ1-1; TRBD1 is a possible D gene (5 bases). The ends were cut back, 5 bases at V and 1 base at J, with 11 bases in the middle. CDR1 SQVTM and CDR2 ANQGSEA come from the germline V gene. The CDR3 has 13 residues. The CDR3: CSVHRQGNTEAFF. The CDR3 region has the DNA TGCAGCGTTCACCGGCAGGGGAACACTGAAGCTTTCTTT. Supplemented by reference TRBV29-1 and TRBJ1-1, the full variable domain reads SAVISQKPSRDICQRGTSLTIQCQVDSQVTMMFWYRQQPGQSLTLIATANQGSEATYESGFVIDKFPISRPNLTFSTLTVSNMSPEDSSIYLCSVHRQGNTEAFFGQGTRLTVV.

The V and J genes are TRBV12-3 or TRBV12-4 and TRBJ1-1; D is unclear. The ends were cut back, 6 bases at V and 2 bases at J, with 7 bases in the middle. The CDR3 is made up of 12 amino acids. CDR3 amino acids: CASRQRNTEAFF. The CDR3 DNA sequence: TGTGCCAGCAGGCAGAGAAACACTGAAGCTTTCTTT.

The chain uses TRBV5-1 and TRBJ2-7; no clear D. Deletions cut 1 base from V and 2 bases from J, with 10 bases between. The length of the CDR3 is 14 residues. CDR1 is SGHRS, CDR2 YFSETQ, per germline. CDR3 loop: CASSLNPGPYEQYF. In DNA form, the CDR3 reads TGCGCCAGCAGCTTGAACCCAGGCCCCTACGAGCAGTACTTC.

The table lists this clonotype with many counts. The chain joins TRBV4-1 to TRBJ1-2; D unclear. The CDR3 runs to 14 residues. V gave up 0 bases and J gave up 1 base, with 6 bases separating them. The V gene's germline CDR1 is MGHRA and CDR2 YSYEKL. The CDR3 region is CASSQDLRNYGYTF. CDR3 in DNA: TGCGCCAGCAGCCAAGATCTTCGTAACTATGGCTACACCTTC.

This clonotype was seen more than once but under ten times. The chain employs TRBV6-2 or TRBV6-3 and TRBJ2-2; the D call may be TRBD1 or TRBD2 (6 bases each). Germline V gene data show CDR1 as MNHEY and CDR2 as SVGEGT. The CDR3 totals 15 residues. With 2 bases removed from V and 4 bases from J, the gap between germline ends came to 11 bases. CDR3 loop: CASSYERGRTGELFF. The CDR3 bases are TGTGCCAGCAGTTACGAACGGGGGCGCACCGGGGAGCTGTTTTTT.

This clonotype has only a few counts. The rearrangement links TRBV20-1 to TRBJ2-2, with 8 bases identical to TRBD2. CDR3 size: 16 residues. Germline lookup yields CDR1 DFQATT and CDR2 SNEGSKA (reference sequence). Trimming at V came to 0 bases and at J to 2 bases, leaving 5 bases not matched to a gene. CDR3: CSARDLREGNTGELFF. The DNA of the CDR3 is TGCAGTGCTAGAGATCTCCGGGAGGGCAACACCGGGGAGCTGTTTTTT.

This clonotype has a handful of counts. In DNA form, the CDR3 reads TGTGCCAGCAGCTTAAGCCCCCCAACGACCTCCTACAATGAGCAGTTCTTC. Protein product: CASSLSPPTTSYNEQFF. The gene calls are TRBV7-2 and TRBJ2-1, with D unresolved. The V end was cut by 2 bases, the J end by 0 bases, with 14 bases between. This CDR3 contains 17 residues. The V gene's germline CDR1 is SGHTA and CDR2 FQGNSA.

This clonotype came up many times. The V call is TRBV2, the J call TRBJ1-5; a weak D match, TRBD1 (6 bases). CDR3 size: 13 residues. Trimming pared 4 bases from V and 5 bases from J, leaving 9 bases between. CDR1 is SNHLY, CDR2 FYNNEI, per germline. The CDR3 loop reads CASSVEGDQPQHF. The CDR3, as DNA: TGTGCCAGCAGTGTGGAGGGGGATCAGCCCCAGCATTTT.

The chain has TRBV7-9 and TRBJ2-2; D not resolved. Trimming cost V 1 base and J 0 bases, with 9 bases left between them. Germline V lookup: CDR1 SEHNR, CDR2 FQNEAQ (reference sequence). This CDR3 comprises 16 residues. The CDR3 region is CASSLGVAANTGELFF. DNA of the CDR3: TGTGCCAGCAGCTTAGGGGTCGCTGCGAACACCGGGGAGCTGTTTTTT.

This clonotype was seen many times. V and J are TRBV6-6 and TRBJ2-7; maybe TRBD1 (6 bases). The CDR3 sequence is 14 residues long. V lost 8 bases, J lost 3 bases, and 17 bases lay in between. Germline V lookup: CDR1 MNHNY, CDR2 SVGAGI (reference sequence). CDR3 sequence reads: CASVYWGHSYEQYF. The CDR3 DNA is TGTGCCAGCGTCTACTGGGGGCATAGCTACGAGCAGTACTTC.

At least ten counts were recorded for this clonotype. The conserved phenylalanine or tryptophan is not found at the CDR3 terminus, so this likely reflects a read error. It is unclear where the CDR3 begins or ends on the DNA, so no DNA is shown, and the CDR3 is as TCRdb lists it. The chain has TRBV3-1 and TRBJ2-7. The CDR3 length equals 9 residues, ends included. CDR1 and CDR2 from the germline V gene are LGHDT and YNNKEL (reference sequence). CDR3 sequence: CASSHPVRS.